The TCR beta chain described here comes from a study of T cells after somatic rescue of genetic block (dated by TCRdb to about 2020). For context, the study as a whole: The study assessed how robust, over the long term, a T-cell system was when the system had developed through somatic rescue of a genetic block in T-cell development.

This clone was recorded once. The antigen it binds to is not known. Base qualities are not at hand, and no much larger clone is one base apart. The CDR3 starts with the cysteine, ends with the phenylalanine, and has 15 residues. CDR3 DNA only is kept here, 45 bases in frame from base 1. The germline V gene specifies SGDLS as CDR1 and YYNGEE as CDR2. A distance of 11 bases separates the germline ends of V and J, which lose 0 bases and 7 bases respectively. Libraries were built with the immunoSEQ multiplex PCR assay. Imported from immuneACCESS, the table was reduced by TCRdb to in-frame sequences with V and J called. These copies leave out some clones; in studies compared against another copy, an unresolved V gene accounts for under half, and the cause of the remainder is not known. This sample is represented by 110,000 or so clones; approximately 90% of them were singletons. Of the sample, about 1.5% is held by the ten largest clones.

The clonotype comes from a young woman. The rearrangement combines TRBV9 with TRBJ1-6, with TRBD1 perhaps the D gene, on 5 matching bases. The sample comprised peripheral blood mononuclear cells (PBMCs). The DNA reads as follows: TGTGCCAGCAGCGTAGGGGGCGGTTTCAATTCACCCCTCCACTTT. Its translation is CASSVGGGFNSPLHF.